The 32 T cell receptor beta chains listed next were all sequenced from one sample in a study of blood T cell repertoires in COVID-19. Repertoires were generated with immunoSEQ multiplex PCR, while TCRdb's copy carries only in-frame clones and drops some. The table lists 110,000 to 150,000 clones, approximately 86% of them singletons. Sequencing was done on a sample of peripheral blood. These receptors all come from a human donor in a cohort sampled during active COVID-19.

The CDR3 here is CSVEGPTPEAFF. The CDR3 DNA sequence: TGCAGCGTTGAGGGCCCCACCCCGGAAGCTTTCTTT. The rearrangement uses TRBV29-1 and TRBJ1-1; D gene ambiguous. Trimming took off 3 bases at V and 8 bases at J, with 13 bases between the two ends. This CDR3 spans 12 amino acids. Germline CDR1 reads SQVTM; CDR2 reads ANQGSEA.

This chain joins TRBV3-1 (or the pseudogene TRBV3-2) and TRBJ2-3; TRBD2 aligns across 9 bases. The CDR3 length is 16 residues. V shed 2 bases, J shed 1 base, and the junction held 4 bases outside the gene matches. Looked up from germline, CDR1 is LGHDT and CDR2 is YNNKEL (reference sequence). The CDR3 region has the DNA TGTGCCAGCAGCCAATTATCTAGCGGGGGCACAGATACGCAGTATTTT. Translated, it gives CASSQLSSGGTDTQYF.

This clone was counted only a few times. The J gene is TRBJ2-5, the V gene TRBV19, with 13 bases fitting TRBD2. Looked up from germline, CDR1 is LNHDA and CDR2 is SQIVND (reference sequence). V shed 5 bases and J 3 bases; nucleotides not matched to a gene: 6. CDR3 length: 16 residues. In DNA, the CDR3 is TGTGCCAGTAGTCAATGGACTAGCGGGGGAAAAGAGACCCAGTACTTC. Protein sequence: CASSQWTSGGKETQYF.

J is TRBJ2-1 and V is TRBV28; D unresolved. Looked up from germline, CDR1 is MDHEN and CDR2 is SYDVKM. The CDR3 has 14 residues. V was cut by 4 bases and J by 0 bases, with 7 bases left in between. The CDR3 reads CASSSASSYNEQFF. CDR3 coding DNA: TGTGCCAGCAGTTCTGCGAGCTCCTACAATGAGCAGTTCTTC.

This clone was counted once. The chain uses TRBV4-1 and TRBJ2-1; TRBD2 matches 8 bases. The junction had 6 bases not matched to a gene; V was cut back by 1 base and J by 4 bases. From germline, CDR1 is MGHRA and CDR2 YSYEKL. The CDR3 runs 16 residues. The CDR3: CASSQGRGGNYNEQFF. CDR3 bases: TGCGCCAGCAGCCAAGGACGCGGGGGGAATTACAATGAGCAGTTCTTC.

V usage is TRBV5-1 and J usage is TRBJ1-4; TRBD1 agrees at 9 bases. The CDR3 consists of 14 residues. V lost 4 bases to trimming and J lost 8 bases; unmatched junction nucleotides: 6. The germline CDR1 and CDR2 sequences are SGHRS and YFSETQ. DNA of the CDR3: TGCGCCAGCAGCCCGGGACAGGGAGGGGAAAAACTGTTTTTT. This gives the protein CASSPGQGGEKLFF. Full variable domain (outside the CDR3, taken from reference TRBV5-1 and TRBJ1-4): KAGVTQTPRYLIKTRGQQVTLSCSPISGHRSVSWYQQTPGQGLQFLFEYFSETQRNKGNFPGRFSGRQFSNSRSEMNVSTLELGDSALYLCASSPGQGGEKLFFGSGTQLSVL.

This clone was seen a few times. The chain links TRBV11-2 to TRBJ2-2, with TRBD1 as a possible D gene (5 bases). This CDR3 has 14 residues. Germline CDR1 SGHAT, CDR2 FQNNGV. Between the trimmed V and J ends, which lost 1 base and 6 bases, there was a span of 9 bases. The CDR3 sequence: CASSLGTPPGELFF. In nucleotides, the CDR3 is TGTGCCAGCAGCTTAGGGACACCACCCGGGGAGCTGTTTTTT.

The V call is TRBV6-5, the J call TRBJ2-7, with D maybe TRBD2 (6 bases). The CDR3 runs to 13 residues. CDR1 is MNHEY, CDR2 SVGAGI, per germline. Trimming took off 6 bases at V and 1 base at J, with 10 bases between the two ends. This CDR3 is CASSYAGSYEQYF. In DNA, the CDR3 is TGTGCCAGCAGCTACGCGGGGTCCTACGAGCAGTACTTC.

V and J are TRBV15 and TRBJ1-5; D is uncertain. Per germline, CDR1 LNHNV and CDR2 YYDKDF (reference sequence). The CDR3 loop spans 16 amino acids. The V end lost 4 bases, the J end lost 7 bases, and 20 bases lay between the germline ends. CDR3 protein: CATSTTSGLPRQPQHF. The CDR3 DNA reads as TGTGCCACCAGCACTACTTCCGGCCTCCCCAGGCAGCCCCAGCATTTT.

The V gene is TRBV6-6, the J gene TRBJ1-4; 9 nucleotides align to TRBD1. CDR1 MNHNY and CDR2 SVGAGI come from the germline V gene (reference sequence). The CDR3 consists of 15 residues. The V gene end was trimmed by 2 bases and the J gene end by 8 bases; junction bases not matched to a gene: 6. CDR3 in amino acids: CASSYGDRVWEKLFF. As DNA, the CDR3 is TGTGCCAGCAGTTACGGGGACAGGGTTTGGGAAAAACTGTTTTTT.

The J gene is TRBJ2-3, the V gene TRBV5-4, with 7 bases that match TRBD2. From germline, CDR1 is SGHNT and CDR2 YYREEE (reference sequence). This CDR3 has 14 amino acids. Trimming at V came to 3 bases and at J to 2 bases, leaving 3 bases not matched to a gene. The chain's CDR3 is CASSWLADTDTQYF. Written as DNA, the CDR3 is TGTGCCAGCAGCTGGCTAGCGGACACAGATACGCAGTATTTT.

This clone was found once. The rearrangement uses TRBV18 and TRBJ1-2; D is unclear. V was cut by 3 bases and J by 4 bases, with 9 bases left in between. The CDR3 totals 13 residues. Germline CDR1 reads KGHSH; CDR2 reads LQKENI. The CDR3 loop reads CASSPRDTYGYTF. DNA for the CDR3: TGTGCCAGCTCACCTCGCGACACCTATGGCTACACCTTC.

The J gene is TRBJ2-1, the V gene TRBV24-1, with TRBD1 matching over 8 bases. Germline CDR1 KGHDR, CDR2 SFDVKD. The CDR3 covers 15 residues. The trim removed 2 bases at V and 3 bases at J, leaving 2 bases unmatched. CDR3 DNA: TGTGCCACCAGTGATTCCGGGACAGGCTACAATGAGCAGTTCTTC. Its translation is CATSDSGTGYNEQFF.

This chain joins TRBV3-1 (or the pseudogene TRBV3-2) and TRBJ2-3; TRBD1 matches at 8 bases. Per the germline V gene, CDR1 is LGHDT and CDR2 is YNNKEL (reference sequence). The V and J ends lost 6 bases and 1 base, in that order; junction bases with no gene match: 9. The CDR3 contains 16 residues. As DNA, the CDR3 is TGTGCCAGCAGACACTCTGACAGGGGCCGCACAGATACGCAGTATTTT. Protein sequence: CASRHSDRGRTDTQYF.

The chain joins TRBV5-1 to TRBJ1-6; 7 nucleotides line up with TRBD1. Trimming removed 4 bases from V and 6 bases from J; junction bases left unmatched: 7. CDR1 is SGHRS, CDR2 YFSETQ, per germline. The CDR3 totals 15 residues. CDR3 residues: CASSIGTETNSPLHF. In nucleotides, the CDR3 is TGCGCCAGCAGCATAGGGACAGAAACTAATTCACCCCTCCACTTT.

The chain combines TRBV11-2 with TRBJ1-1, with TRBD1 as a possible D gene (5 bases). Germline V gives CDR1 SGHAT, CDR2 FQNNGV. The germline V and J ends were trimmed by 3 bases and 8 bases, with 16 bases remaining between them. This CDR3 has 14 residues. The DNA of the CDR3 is TGTGCCAGCAGCTTGGGGTCGGTGGGGCGGGAAGCTTTCTTT. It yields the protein CASSLGSVGREAFF. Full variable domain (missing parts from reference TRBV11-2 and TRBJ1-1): EAGVAQSPRYKIIEKRQSVAFWCNPISGHATLYWYQQILGQGPKLLIQFQNNGVVDDSQLPKDRFSAERLKGVDSTLKIQPAKLEDSAVYLCASSLGSVGREAFFGQGTRLTVV.

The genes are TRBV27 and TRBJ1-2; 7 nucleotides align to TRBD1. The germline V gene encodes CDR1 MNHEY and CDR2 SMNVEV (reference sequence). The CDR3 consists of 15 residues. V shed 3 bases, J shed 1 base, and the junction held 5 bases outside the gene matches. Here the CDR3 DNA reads TGTGCCAGCAGTTTCACAGGGGCCCGTAACTATGGCTACACCTTC. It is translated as CASSFTGARNYGYTF.

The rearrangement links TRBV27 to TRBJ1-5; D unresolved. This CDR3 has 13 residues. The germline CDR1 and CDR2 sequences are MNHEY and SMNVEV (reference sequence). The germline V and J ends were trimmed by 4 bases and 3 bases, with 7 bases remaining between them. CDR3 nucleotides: TGTGCCAGCAGTTCTGGGCCCAATCAGCCCCAGCATTTT. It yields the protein CASSSGPNQPQHF.

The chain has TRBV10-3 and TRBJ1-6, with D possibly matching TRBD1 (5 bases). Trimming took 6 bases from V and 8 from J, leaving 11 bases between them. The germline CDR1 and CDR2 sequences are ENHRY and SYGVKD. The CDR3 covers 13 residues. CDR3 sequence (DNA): TGTGCCATCAGAGGAGGGGAGGATTCACCCCTCCACTTT. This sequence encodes CAIRGGEDSPLHF.

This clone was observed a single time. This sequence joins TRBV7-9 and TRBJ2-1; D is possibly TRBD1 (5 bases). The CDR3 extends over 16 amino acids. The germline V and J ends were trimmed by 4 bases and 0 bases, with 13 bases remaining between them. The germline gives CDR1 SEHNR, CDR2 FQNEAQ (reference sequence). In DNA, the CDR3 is TGTGCCAGCAGCTATCAGGGTCCTTTCTCCTACAATGAGCAGTTCTTC. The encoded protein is CASSYQGPFSYNEQFF.

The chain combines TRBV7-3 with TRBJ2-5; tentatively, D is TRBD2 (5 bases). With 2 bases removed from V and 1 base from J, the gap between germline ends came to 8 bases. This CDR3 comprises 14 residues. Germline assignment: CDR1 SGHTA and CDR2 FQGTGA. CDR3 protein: CASSLGGSQETQYF. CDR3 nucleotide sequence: TGTGCCAGCAGCTTAGGTGGGAGCCAAGAGACCCAGTACTTC.

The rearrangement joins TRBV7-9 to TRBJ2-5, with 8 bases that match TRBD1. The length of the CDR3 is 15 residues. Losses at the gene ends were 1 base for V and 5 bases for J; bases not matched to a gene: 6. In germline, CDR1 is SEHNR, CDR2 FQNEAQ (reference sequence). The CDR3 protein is CASSLVEDRAETQYF. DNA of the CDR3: TGTGCCAGCAGCTTAGTAGAGGACAGGGCGGAGACCCAGTACTTC.

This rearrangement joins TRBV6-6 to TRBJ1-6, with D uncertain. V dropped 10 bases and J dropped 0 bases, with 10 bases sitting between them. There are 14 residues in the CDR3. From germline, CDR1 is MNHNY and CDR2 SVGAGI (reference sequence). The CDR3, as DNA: TGTGCCACCTCCCCTAGCTCCTATAATTCACCCCTCCACTTT. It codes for CATSPSSYNSPLHF.

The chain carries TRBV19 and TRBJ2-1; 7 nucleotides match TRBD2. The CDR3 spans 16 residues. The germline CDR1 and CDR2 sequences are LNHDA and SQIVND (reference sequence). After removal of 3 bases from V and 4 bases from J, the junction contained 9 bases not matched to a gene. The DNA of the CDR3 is TGTGCCAGTAGTATCTTCGGCCTAGCGGAATACAATGAGCAGTTCTTC. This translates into CASSIFGLAEYNEQFF.

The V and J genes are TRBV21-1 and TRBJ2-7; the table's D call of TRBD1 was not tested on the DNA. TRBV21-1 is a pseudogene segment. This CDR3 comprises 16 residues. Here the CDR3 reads CASSTEGDTTFYEQYF. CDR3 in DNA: TGTGCCAGCAGCACCGAGGGGGACACAACCTTTTACGAGCAGTACTTC.

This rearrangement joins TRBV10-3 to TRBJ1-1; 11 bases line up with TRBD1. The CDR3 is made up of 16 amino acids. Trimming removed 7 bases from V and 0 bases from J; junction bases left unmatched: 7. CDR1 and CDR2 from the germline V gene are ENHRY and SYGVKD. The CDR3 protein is CAIKPGTGGLNTEAFF. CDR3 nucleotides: TGTGCCATCAAGCCCGGGACAGGGGGGTTGAACACTGAAGCTTTCTTT.

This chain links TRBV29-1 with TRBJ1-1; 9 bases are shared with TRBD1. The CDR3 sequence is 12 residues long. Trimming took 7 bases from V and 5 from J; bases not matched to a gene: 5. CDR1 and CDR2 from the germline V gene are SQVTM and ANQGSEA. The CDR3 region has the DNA TGCAGCGCACTACAGGGGGCAACTGAAGCTTTCTTT. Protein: CSALQGATEAFF.

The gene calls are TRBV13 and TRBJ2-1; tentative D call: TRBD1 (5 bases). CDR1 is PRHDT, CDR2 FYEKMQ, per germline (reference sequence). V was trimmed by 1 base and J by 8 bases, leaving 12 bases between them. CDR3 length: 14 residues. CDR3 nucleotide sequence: TGTGCCAGCAGCTTAGACGGCAGGGCCGATGAGCAGTTCTTC. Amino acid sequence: CASSLDGRADEQFF.

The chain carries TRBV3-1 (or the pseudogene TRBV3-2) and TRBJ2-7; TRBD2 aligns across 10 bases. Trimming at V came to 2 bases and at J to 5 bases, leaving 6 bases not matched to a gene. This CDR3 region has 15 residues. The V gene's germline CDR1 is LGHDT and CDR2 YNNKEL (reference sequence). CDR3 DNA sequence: TGTGCCAGCAGCCAACGCCTAGCGGGAGTCCACGAGCAGTACTTC. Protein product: CASSQRLAGVHEQYF.

As DNA, the CDR3 is TGTGCCAGCAGCAACCCAAGTTCGGTGCAGTACTTC. It translates to CASSNPSSVQYF. The rearrangement uses TRBV21-1 and TRBJ2-7; the table's D gene call, TRBD2, was not cross checked with the DNA. TRBV21-1 is an annotated pseudogene. This CDR3 comprises 12 residues.

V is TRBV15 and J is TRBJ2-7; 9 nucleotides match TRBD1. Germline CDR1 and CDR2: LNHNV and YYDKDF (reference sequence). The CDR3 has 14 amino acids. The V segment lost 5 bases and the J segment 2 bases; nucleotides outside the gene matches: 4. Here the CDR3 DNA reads TGTGCCACCAGCGCGGGACAGGGACCCTACGAGCAGTACTTC. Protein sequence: CATSAGQGPYEQYF.

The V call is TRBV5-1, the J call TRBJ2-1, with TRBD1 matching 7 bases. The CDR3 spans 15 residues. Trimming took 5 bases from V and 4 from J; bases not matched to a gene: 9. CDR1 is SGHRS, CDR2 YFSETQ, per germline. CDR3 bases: TGCGCCAGCAGTTTCTCCGGGACAGAGTACAATGAGCAGTTCTTC. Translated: CASSFSGTEYNEQFF. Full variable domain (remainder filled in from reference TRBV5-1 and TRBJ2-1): KAGVTQTPRYLIKTRGQQVTLSCSPISGHRSVSWYQQTPGQGLQFLFEYFSETQRNKGNFPGRFSGRQFSNSRSEMNVSTLELGDSALYLCASSFSGTEYNEQFFGPGTRLTVL.